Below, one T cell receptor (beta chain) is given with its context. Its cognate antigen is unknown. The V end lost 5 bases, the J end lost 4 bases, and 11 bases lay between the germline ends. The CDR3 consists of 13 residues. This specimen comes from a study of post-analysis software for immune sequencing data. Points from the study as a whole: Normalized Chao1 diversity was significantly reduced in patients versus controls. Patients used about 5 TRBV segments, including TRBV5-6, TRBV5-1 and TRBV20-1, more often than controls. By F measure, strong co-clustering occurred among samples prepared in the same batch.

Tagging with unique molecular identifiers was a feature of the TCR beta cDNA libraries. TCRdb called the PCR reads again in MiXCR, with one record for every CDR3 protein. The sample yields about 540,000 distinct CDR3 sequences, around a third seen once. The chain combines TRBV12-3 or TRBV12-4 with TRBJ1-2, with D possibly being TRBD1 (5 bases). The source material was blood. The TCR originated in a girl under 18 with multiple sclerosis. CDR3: CASSEPDIYGYTF. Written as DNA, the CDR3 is TGTGCCAGCAGTGAACCGGACATCTATGGCTACACCTTC.